The following is a T cell receptor beta chain sequence with its context. The antigen remains undetermined. As for time point: new active TB diagnosis, blood taken before or within 7 days of starting treatment. Trimming removed 6 bases at V and 1 base at J, with 13 bases between. Germline V gives CDR1 MNHNY, CDR2 SVGAGI (reference sequence). CDR3 length equals 14 residues. The data derive from a study of T cells in tuberculosis. Study details: T cells were selected with CD1B tetramers loaded with glucose monomycolate. In South Africa, adults with active tuberculosis were compared with IGRA-negative and latently infected IGRA-positive adolescents. Within 7 days of starting treatment, or before, PBMC were stored. Study-level findings and limits: Smaller distances to GMM-specific TCRs suggested their expansion in active tuberculosis.

Sequencing was performed with immunoSEQ multiplex PCR; in TCRdb, only in-frame clones are kept and a portion is missing. The table lists 40,000 or so clones, 94% of them singletons. The chain couples TRBV6-6 to TRBJ2-7; maybe TRBD1 (5 bases). The sequenced sample was PBMCs, obtained at tuberculosis diagnosis. The TCR was taken from an adult with tuberculosis. CDR3 coding DNA: TGTGCCAGCAGCCCCCTCGACAGTTCCTACGAGCAGTACTTC. This encodes CASSPLDSSYEQYF.